This T cell receptor (beta chain) was captured by sequencing in a study of blood T cell repertoires in COVID-19. Across the whole study: COVID-19 samples from acute and convalescent phases originated in the United States, Italy and Spain.

The CDR3 covers 17 residues. From germline, CDR1 is SNHLY and CDR2 FYNNEI. Trimming removed 2 bases from V and 0 bases from J, with 11 bases in between. The protocol was immunoSEQ multiplex PCR, while the TCRdb copy is restricted to in-frame clones and leaves out a portion. The data contain about 160,000 clones, around 84% of them singletons. In its sample, this clone was seen a few times. The sample was peripheral blood. This receptor was identified in a man aged 65 to 79 with acute or convalescent COVID-19. This sequence joins TRBV2 and TRBJ1-6; D is perhaps TRBD1 (5 bases). Here the CDR3 DNA reads TGTGCCAGCAGTGAATTTGGGGGGGTCTCCTATAATTCACCCCTCCACTTT. This encodes CASSEFGGVSYNSPLHF.